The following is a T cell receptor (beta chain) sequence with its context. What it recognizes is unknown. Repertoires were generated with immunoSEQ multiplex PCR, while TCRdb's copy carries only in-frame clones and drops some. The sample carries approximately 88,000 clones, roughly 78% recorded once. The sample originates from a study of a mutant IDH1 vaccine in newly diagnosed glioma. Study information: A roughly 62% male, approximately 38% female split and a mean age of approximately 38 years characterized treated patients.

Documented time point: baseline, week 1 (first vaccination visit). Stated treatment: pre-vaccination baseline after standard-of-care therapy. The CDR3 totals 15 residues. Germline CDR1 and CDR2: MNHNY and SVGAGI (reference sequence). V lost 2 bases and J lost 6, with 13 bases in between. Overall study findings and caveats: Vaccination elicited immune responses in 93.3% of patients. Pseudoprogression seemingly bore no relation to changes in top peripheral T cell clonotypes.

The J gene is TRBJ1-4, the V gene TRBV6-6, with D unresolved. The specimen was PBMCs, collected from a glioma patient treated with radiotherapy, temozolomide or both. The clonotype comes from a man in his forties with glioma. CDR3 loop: CASSYLKEGYEKLFF. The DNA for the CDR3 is TGTGCCAGCAGTTACCTAAAGGAGGGATATGAAAAACTGTTTTTT.